Listed below are T cell receptor beta chains from one sample, sequenced in a study of T cells in Graves' hyperthyroidism and ophthalmopathy. TCRdb fed the multiplex PCR reads into MiXCR, producing one record per CDR3 protein. Of 350,000 to 450,000 distinct CDR3 sequences in the sample, about 17% were seen once. The material sequenced was blood. All receptors derive from a woman between 25 and 40 years old with Graves' hyperthyroidism that later progressed to Graves' ophthalmopathy. Both conserved end residues are part of each CDR3. A D gene is named only where the DNA matches it firmly. A clone size is listed for some rows: how often the clone was seen (once, few, many), or a class if it is expanded.

abundance	v_gene	d_gene	j_gene	CDR3nt	CDR3aa
few	TRBV28	-	TRBJ2-1	TGTGCCAGCAGTTTGGAGGACAGTCTTAGGTCCGCGGGTGAGCAGTTCTTC	CASSLEDSLRSAGEQFF
many	TRBV7-9	TRBD1	TRBJ1-1	TGTGCCAGCAGCCCGTCCGACAGGGGCAAAGCTTTCTTT	CASSPSDRGKAFF
many	TRBV20-1	-	TRBJ2-2	TGCAGTGCTAGAGTTTGGCGTTTAGGGTTTCCCGGGGAGCTGTTTTTT	CSARVWRLGFPGELFF
few	TRBV7-9	-	TRBJ1-2	TGTGCCAGCAGCTTTGAGGGTCCCCTTGGTGGCTACACCTTC	CASSFEGPLGGYTF
many	TRBV2	TRBD1	TRBJ2-7	TGTGCCAGCAGCGGGACAGACTCAGGTGTGCAGTACTTC	CASSGTDSGVQYF
many	TRBV30	TRBD1	TRBJ1-6	TGTGCCTGGGGGGACAGCCACTATTCACCCCTCCACTTT	CAWGDSHYSPLHF
once	TRBV18	-	TRBJ2-5	TGTGCCAGCTCACCGGGGACTGGTTGGGAGACCCAGTACTTC	CASSPGTGWETQYF
many	TRBV20-1	-	TRBJ2-7	TGCAGTGCTAGAGATCCGGCGAGCTCCTACGAGCAGTACTTC	CSARDPASSYEQYF
many	TRBV27	TRBD2	TRBJ2-3	TGTGCCAGCAGTTTATTGGCGGGAGTCTCAGATACGCAGTATTTT	CASSLLAGVSDTQYF
-	TRBV27	TRBD2	TRBJ2-7	TGTGCCAGCAGTTTATCGTCCGGACTAGCGGGGTCCTACGAGCAGTACTTC	CASSLSSGLAGSYEQYF
many	TRBV5-5	-	TRBJ2-7	TGTGCCAGCAGCCCCCGCGAGCTGGCCTACGAGCAGTACTTC	CASSPRELAYEQYF
many	TRBV5-1	-	TRBJ2-7	TGCGCCAGCAGCTTGGAAGCCAGGGTCAGTAGCTACGAGCAGTACTTC	CASSLEARVSSYEQYF
many	TRBV28	-	TRBJ2-2	TGTGCCAGCAGTTCCCAAACCTATGGACAGTACTACACCGGGGAGCTGTTTTTT	CASSSQTYGQYYTGELFF
many	TRBV27	-	TRBJ1-5	TGTGCCAGCAGTCCCTTTGAAAGCGGCAATCAGCCCCAGCATTTT	CASSPFESGNQPQHF
few	TRBV5-5	-	TRBJ2-3	TGTGCCAGCAGCTTGGGTCTTCAGGCTAGCACAGATACGCAGTATTTT	CASSLGLQASTDTQYF
many	TRBV12-3/TRBV12-4	TRBD1	TRBJ1-2	TGTGCCAGCAGCCAGGGACAGGGGGGCGGCTACACCTTC	CASSQGQGGGYTF
many	TRBV6-2/TRBV6-3	-	TRBJ2-1	TGTGCCAGCTGCCTAGAGGTACCATTAAACAATGAGCAGTTCTTC	CASCLEVPLNNEQFF
few	TRBV27	TRBD2	TRBJ2-7	TGTGCCAGCAGTTTATCGGACGGGAGGATATCCTACGAGCAGTACTTC	CASSLSDGRISYEQYF
few	TRBV25-1	-	TRBJ1-2	TGTGCCAGCAGGGAAGCCGGGACACAGAGCTACACCTTC	CASREAGTQSYTF
-	TRBV19	-	TRBJ2-7	TGTGCCAGTAGCCTGGGTCGACTCAGCTCCTACAATGAGCAGTACTTC	CASSLGRLSSYNEQYF
few	TRBV6-1	TRBD1	TRBJ1-2	TGTGCCAGCAGCTTGGGACAGGACGTCTATGGCTACACCTTC	CASSLGQDVYGYTF
many	TRBV9	-	TRBJ2-1	TGTGCCAGCAGCCCAAGAGGACGAGACAATGAGCAGTTCTTC	CASSPRGRDNEQFF
-	TRBV4-2	TRBD2	TRBJ2-5	TGTGCCAGCAGCCAAGGCTCCCCGCGTAGCGGGGCACGCCAAGAGACCCAGTACTTC	CASSQGSPRSGARQETQYF
few	TRBV7-9	TRBD1	TRBJ2-7	TGTGCCAGCAGCTTAGCTACAGGGGCGTTGGACGAGCAGTACTTC	CASSLATGALDEQYF
many	TRBV3-1	-	TRBJ1-3	TGTGCCAGCAGCCAAGTTCCGGGATCTGGAAACACCATATATTTT	CASSQVPGSGNTIYF
many	TRBV5-1	-	TRBJ2-7	TGCGCCAGCAGCTTGGAAGGGATAGCGAACTACGAGCAGTACTTC	CASSLEGIANYEQYF
few	TRBV19	TRBD1	TRBJ1-1	TGTGCCAGTGCGTTACCGGGACAGGGGCACACTGAAGCTTTCTTT	CASALPGQGHTEAFF
-	TRBV7-9	TRBD1	TRBJ1-1	TGTGCCGGCAGCTTAAGTCAGGGGGCGGATGAAGCTTTCTTT	CAGSLSQGADEAFF
many	TRBV20-1	TRBD1	TRBJ1-4	TGCAGTGCTTACCGTCCGGGACAGGGTAATGAAAAACTGTTTTTT	CSAYRPGQGNEKLFF
many	TRBV18	-	TRBJ2-7	TGTGCCAGCTCCCAGCCCTCGGACAGCTGGTACGAGCAGTACTTC	CASSQPSDSWYEQYF
-	TRBV18	-	TRBJ2-7	TGTGCCAGCTCAGTCCGGGCCCTCTCCTACGAGCAGTACTTC	CASSVRALSYEQYF
-	TRBV3-1	-	TRBJ1-2	TGTGCCAGCAGCCCAAGTCTGGGGACTCGAGGCTACACCTTC	CASSPSLGTRGYTF
-	TRBV5-6	-	TRBJ1-2	TGTGCCAGCAGCTTGTCCCGAAACAGGGATAACTATGGCTACACCTTC	CASSLSRNRDNYGYTF
few	TRBV19	-	TRBJ2-7	TGTGCCAGTGCCCAGCGGTCTTCCTACGAGCAGTACTTC	CASAQRSSYEQYF
many	TRBV19	-	TRBJ1-2	TGTGCCAGTACCCCCTTCCCGGACTATGGCTACACCTTC	CASTPFPDYGYTF
once	TRBV7-9	TRBD2	TRBJ2-5	TGTGCCAGCAGCCCGACTAGCGAGGAGACCCAGTACTTC	CASSPTSEETQYF
-	TRBV20-1	-	TRBJ2-3	TGCAGTGCAGGAGCCCGGGACTTAGCCTCCTTCAGGACAGATACGCAGTATTTT	CSAGARDLASFRTDTQYF